This TCR beta chain originates from a study of CD8 T cells in Susac syndrome. Reverse transcription of roughly 0.45 to 1 ug RNA used random hexamers. The authors amplified TCR beta CDR3 across 54 Vbeta and 13 Jbeta using immunoSEQ multiplex PCR. TCRdb fed the immunoSEQ multiplex PCR reads into MiXCR, producing one record per CDR3 protein. The table lists 150,000 to 200,000 distinct CDR3 sequences, approximately 93% of them singletons. The TCR sequence derives from a human donor in good health. The specimen sequenced was CD4+ T cells from PBMCs.

CDR3 sequence (DNA): TGCAGTGCTAGAGATCCCATAAAGGCTTATGGCTACACCTTC. Residues: CSARDPIKAYGYTF. The chain couples TRBV20-1 to TRBJ1-2; D call uncertain. Trimming stripped 0 bases from V and 5 bases from J, with 13 bases between. The length of the CDR3 is 14 residues. From germline, CDR1 is DFQATT and CDR2 SNEGSKA (reference sequence).